The 5 T cell receptor beta chains below come from one sample, sequenced in a study of human T cells and chemical hapten exposure. The time point: pre-sensitization, week 0. The treatment denotes: therapeutic diphenylcyclopropenone sensitization with weekly scalp DPC. TCRdb redid the calling of the RACE reads with MiXCR, one entry per CDR3 protein. The sample carries about 380,000 distinct CDR3 sequences, roughly 4.6% recorded once. Sequenced here: whole blood, sampled in connection with sensitization to the hapten diphenylcyclopropenone (DPC). The source is a woman aged 45-65 years with alopecia areata. Some clones in this sample may be carry-over from other donors' samples.

The sample holds a few counts of this clonotype. The V call is TRBV5-5, the J call TRBJ1-4, with 9 bases matching TRBD1. CDR3 length: 17 residues. The V segment lost 6 bases and the J segment 8 bases; nucleotides outside the gene matches: 17. Germline V gives CDR1 SGHKS, CDR2 YYEKEE (reference sequence). The CDR3 coding sequence is TGTGCCAGCACCATTATATCCGTAGGGGACAGGGCGGAAAAACTGTTTTTT. Translating gives CASTIISVGDRAEKLFF.

In its sample, this clonotype was seen a few times. The V and J genes are TRBV9 and TRBJ1-1, with D maybe TRBD1 (6 bases). The V end lost 3 bases, the J end lost 1 base, and 16 bases lay between the germline ends. CDR1 is SGDLS, CDR2 YYNGEE, per germline. The CDR3 runs to 16 residues. CDR3 nucleotides: TGTGCCAGCAGCGAAGGCGGGACACCCCAGAACACTGAAGCTTTCTTT. Translation: CASSEGGTPQNTEAFF. Full variable domain (remainder filled in from reference TRBV9 and TRBJ1-1): DSGVTQTPKHLITATGQRVTLRCSPRSGDLSVYWYQQSLDQGLQFLIQYYNGEERAKGNILERFSAQQFPDLHSELNLSSLELGDSALYFCASSEGGTPQNTEAFFGQGTRLTVV.

The chain links TRBV29-1 to TRBJ2-2, with D possibly being TRBD2 (5 bases). Germline lookup yields CDR1 SQVTM and CDR2 ANQGSEA. Trimming left V 6 bases short and J 4 bases short, with 12 bases between. This CDR3 is built from 13 residues. The CDR3 DNA follows: TGCAGCGTCCCGGACGGAGGCACCGGGGAGCTGTTTTTT. This sequence encodes CSVPDGGTGELFF.

This clonotype was observed at least ten times. The chain joins TRBV6-5 to TRBJ1-1; tentative D call: TRBD1 (5 bases). The CDR3 is 11 residues long. Germline V gives CDR1 MNHEY, CDR2 SVGAGI. Deletions cut 6 bases from V and 4 bases from J, with 6 bases between. CDR3 DNA: TGTGCCAGCAGCCAGGGCACTGAAGCTTTCTTT. This gives the protein CASSQGTEAFF.

The sample holds many counts of this clonotype. The chain has TRBV29-1 and TRBJ1-1, with D hard to call. The germline V gene has CDR1 SQVTM and CDR2 ANQGSEA. Trimming pared 6 bases from V and 1 base from J, leaving 12 bases between. CDR3 size: 13 residues. The CDR3 spells CSVRDSRNTEAFF. In nucleotides, the CDR3 is TGCAGCGTGAGGGATAGCAGGAACACTGAAGCTTTCTTT.